The present entry profiles one T cell receptor (beta chain) with its context. Its specificity is not known. The CDR3 covers 15 residues. CDR1 is LGHNA and CDR2 is YSLEER in the germline V gene. The V end was cut by 8 bases, the J end by 2 bases, with 19 bases between. This table comes from immunoSEQ multiplex PCR, and its TCRdb copy is limited to in-frame clones, with some not included. The data show 95,000 to 120,000 clones, about 87% seen once. Second doses were pooled across both intervals (about 4 or about 12 weeks). These data are taken from a study of T cell responses to AZD1222 COVID-19 vaccine. Points from the study as a whole: Donors, mostly white British, included more females; clonal diversity was possibly underestimated. Nearly half of the spike-specific TCRs reportedly recognize variant regions that carry no mutations. Spike was spanned by vaccine-associated CD4 TCRs, which were dominant at 160-218 and 743-854.

The rearrangement joins TRBV4-3 to TRBJ2-7, with D tentatively TRBD1 (6 bases). The TCR originated in an adult who received the AZD1222 COVID-19 vaccine. Sequences were derived from peripheral blood, sampled 28 days after the second AZD1222 dose. In DNA form, the CDR3 reads TGCGCCAGCTCAATTCCGTACAGGGCCACCTACGAGCAGTACTTC. Protein: CASSIPYRATYEQYF.